This T cell receptor beta chain was profiled in a study of blood T cell repertoires in COVID-19. Deletions cut 3 bases from V and 3 bases from J, with 10 bases between. The CDR3 has 14 residues. CDR1 is SGHRS, CDR2 YFSETQ, per germline. Only in-frame clones appear in the TCRdb table, and some are missing; sequencing was by immunoSEQ multiplex PCR. The repertoire holds 55,000 to 80,000 clones, with approximately 89% as singletons. The receptor's source is a man older than 75 with acute or convalescent COVID-19. Sequencing was carried out using peripheral blood. The chain is built from TRBV5-1 and TRBJ2-1; D perhaps matches TRBD1 (6 bases). CDR3 nucleotide sequence: TGCGCCAGCAGCTCCGGGACATTCTACAATGAGCAGTTCTTC. This translates into CASSSGTFYNEQFF.